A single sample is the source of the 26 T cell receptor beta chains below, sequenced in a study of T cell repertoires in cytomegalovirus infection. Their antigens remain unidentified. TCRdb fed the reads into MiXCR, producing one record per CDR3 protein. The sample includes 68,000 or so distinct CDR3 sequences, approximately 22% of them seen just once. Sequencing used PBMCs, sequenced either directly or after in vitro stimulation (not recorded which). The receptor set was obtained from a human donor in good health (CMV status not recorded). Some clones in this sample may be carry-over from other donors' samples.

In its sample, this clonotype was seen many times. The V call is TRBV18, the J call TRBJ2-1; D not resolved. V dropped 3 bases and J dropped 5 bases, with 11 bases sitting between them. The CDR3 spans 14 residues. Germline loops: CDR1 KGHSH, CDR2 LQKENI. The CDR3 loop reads CASSPPASDNEQFF. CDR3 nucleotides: TGTGCCAGCTCACCCCCGGCATCGGACAATGAGCAGTTCTTC. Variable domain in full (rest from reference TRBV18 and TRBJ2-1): NAGVMQNPRHLVRRRGQEARLRCSPMKGHSHVYWYRQLPEEGLKFMVYLQKENIIDESGMPKERFSAEFPKEGPSILRIQQVVRGDSAAYFCASSPPASDNEQFFGPGTRLTVL.

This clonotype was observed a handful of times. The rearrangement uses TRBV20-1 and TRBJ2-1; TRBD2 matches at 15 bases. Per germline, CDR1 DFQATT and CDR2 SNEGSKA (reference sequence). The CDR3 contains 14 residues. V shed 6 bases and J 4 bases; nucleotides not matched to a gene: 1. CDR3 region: CSAGTSGGYNEQFF. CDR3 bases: TGCAGTGCCGGGACTAGCGGGGGGTACAATGAGCAGTTCTTC.

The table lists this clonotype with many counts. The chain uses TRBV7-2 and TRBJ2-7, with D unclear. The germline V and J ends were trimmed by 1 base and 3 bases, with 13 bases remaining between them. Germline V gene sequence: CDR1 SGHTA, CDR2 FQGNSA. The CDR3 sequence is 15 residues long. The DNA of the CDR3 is TGTGCCAGCAGCTTAGTAAGGGATCTAAACTACGAGCAGTACTTC. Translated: CASSLVRDLNYEQYF.

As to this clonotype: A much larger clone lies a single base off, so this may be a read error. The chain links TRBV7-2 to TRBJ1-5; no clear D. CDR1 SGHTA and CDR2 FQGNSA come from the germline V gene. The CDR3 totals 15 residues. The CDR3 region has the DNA TGTGCCAGCAGCTCCGCTTCGTGGAGCAAGCAGCCCCAGCATTTT. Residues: CASSSASWSKQPQHF.

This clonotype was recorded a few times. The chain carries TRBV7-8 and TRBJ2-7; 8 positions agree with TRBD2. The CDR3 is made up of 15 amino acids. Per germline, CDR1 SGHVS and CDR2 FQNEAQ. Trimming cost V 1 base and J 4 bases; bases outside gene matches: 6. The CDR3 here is CASSLETSGSYEQYF. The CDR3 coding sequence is TGTGCCAGCAGCTTAGAGACGAGCGGGAGTTACGAGCAGTACTTC.

CDR3: CSANGLAGSSYNEQFF. Written as DNA, the CDR3 is TGCAGTGCTAACGGACTAGCGGGGAGCTCCTACAATGAGCAGTTCTTC. The chain couples TRBV20-1 to TRBJ2-1, with 12 bases identical to TRBD2. The CDR3 spans 16 residues. V shed 4 bases and J 0 bases; nucleotides not matched to a gene: 4. The germline CDR1 and CDR2 sequences are DFQATT and SNEGSKA (reference sequence).

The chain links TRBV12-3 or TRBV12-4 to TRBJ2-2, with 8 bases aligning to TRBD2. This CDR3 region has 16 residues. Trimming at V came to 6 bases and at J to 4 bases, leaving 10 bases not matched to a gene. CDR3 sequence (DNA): TGTGCCAGCAGCCCGGCCGGGAGGGAGCGCACCGGGGAGCTGTTTTTT. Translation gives CASSPAGRERTGELFF.

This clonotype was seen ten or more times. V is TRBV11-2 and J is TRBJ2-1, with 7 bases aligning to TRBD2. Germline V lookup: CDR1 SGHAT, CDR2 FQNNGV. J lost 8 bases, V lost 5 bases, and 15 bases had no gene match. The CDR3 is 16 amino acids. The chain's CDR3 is CASSHSSRLASYEQFF. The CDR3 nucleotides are TGTGCCAGCAGCCACTCCTCTCGACTAGCATCCTATGAGCAGTTCTTC.

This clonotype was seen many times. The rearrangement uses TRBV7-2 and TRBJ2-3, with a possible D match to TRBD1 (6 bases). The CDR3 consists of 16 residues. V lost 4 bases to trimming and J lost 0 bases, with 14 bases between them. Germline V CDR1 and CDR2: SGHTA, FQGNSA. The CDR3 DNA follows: TGTGCCAGCAGCTCGATTGGGGGCCCGAGCACAGATACGCAGTATTTT. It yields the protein CASSSIGGPSTDTQYF.

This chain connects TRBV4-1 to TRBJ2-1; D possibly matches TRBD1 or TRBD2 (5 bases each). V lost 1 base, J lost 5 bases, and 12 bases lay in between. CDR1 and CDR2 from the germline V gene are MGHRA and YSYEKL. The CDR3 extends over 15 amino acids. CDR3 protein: CASSQVTGRHNEQFF. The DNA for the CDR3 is TGCGCCAGCAGCCAAGTCACGGGGCGCCACAATGAGCAGTTCTTC.

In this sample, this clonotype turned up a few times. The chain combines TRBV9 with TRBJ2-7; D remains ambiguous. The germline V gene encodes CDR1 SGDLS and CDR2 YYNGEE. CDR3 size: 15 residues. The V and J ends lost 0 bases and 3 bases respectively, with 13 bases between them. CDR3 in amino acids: CASSVGPLSSYEQYF. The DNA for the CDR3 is TGTGCCAGCAGCGTAGGTCCCCTGAGCAGCTACGAGCAGTACTTC.

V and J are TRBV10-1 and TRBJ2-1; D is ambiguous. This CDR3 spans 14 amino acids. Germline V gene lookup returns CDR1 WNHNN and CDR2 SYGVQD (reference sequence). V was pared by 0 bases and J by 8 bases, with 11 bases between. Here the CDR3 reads CASSESPSRDEQFF. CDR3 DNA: TGCGCCAGCAGTGAGTCCCCCAGTCGGGATGAGCAGTTCTTC.

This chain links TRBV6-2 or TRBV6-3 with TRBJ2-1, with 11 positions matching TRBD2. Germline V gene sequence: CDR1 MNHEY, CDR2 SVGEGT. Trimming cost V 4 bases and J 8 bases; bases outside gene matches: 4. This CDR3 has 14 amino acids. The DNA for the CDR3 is TGTGCCAGCAGTTGGTCTAGCGGGAGGTATGAGCAGTTCTTC. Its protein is CASSWSSGRYEQFF.

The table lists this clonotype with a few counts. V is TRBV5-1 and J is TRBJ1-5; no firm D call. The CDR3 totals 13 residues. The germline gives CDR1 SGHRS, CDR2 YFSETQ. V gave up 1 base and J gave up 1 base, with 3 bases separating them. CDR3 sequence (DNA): TGCGCCAGCAGCTTGTTGAGCAATCAGCCCCAGCATTTT. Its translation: CASSLLSNQPQHF.

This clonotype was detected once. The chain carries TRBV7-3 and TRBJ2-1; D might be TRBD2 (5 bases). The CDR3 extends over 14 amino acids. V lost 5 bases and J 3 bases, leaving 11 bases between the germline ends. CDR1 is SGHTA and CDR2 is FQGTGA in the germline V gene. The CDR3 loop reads CASSASRDYNEQFF. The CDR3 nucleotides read TGTGCCAGCAGCGCAAGCCGGGACTACAATGAGCAGTTCTTC.

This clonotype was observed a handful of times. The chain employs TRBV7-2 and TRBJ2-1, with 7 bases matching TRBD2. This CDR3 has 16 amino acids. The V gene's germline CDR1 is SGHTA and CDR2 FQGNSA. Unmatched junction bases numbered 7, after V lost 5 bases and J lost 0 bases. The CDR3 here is CASSPFRTSSYNEQFF. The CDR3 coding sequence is TGTGCCAGCAGCCCTTTCCGGACTAGCTCCTACAATGAGCAGTTCTTC. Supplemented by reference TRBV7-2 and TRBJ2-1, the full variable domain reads GAGVSQSPSNKVTEKGKDVELRCDPISGHTALYWYRQSLGQGLEFLIYFQGNSAPDKSGLPSDRFSAERTGGSVSTLTIQRTQQEDSAVYLCASSPFRTSSYNEQFFGPGTRLTVL.

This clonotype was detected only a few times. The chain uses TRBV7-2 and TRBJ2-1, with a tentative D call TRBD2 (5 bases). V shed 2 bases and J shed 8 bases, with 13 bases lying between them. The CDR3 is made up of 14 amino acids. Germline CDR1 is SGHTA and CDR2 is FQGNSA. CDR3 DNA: TGTGCCAGCAGCTTATCGCGGGCGCTCGATGAGCAGTTCTTC. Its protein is CASSLSRALDEQFF.

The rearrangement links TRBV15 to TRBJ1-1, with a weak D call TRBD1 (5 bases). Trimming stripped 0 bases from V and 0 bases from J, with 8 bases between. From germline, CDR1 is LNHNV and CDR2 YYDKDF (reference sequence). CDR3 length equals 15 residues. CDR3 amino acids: CATSRDPGLNTEAFF. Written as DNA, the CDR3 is TGTGCCACCAGCAGAGACCCAGGGTTGAACACTGAAGCTTTCTTT.

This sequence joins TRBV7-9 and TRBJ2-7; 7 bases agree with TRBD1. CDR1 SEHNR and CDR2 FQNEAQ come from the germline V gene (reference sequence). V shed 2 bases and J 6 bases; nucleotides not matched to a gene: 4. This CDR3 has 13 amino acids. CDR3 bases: TGTGCCAGCAGCTTAACAGGGGTGGCCGAGCAGTACTTC. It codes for CASSLTGVAEQYF.

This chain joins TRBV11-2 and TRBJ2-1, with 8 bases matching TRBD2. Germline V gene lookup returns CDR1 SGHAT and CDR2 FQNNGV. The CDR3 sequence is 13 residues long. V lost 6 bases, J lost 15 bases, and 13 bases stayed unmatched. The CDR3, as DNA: TGTGCCAGCAGGCAAACGGGGGGGCCCGAGGGGTTCTTC. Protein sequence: CASRQTGGPEGFF.

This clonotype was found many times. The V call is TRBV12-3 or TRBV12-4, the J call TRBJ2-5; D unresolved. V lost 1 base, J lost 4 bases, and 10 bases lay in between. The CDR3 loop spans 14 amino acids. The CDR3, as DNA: TGTGCCAGCAGTTTAGGGGTGATTGGAGAGACCCAGTACTTC. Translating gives CASSLGVIGETQYF.

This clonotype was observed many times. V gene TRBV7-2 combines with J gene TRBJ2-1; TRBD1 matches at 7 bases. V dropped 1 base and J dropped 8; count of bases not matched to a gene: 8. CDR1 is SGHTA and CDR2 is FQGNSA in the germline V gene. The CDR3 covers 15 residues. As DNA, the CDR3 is TGTGCCAGCAGCTTAGGACAGGGTCTTCAATATGAGCAGTTCTTC. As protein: CASSLGQGLQYEQFF.

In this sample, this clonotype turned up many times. The CDR3 reads CASSSAGALSQETQYF. The CDR3 bases are TGCGCCAGCAGCTCGGCGGGGGCGCTATCCCAAGAGACCCAGTACTTC. The chain has TRBV5-1 and TRBJ2-5, with D tentatively TRBD2 (7 bases). This CDR3 comprises 16 residues. Germline V gives CDR1 SGHRS, CDR2 YFSETQ. The V end was cut by 3 bases, the J end by 1 base, with 16 bases between.

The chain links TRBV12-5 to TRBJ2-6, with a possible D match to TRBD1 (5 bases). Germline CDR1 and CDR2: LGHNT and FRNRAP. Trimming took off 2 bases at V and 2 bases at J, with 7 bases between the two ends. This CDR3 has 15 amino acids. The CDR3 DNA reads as TGTGCTAGTGGTTTGATACAGGCTGGGGCCAACGTCCTGACTTTC. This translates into CASGLIQAGANVLTF.

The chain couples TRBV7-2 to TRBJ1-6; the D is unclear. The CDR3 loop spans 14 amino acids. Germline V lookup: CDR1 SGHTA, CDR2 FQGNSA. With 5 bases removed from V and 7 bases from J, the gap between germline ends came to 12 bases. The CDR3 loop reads CASSPPGRNSPLHF. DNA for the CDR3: TGTGCCAGCAGCCCCCCCGGTCGGAATTCACCCCTCCACTTT.

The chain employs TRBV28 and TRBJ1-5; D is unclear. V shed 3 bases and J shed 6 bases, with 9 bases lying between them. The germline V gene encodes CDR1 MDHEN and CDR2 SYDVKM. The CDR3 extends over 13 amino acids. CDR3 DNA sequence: TGTGCCAGCAGTTTCGAGACTTTTCAGCCCCAGCATTTT. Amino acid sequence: CASSFETFQPQHF.